This TCR beta chain was obtained from a study of blood T cell repertoires in COVID-19. Produced via immunoSEQ multiplex PCR; TCRdb's table is partial and in-frame only. The sample comprises about 50,000 clones, approximately 85% of which are singletons, and approximately 15% rests with the top ten. Trimming left V 4 bases short and J 2 bases short, with 12 bases between. Germline lookup yields CDR1 SGHRS and CDR2 YFSETQ. The CDR3 spans 14 residues. The rearrangement links TRBV5-1 to TRBJ1-1; the D gene is possibly TRBD1 (5 bases). The TCR originated in a human donor in a cohort sampled during active COVID-19. The donor label of this sample is uncertain. Sequencing used peripheral blood. In DNA, the CDR3 is TGCGCCAGCAGCCTGAGGCAGGGAAACACTGAAGCTTTCTTT. Translating it yields CASSLRQGNTEAFF.